The TCR beta chain described here comes from a study of shared clonotypes between healthy human individuals (dated by TCRdb to between 2020 and 2021). For the wider study: A few men and two women, aged 18 to 49 years, made up the cohort. Different laboratories and diverse techniques were used to prepare libraries and sequence TCR repertoires, to increase sequencing depth and limit assay-specific biases. For each donor, three plates each were used for CD4 naive and CD4 memory, two plates were used for CD8 naive, and one plate was used for CD8 memory. The study deeply sequenced blood TCR repertoires of about 5 healthy adults to estimate repertoire size and the extent of clonotype sharing between individuals. Leukapheresis yielded between about 0.94 and 8.9 billion PBMCs per donor.

With respect to this clone: No cognate antigen has been identified for it. It has no much larger one-base neighbor in the sample; base qualities were not kept.

The germline V gene (reference sequence) supplies CDR1 SEHNR and CDR2 FQNEAQ. CDR3 length: 14 amino acids, cysteine to phenylalanine. The entry retains the CDR3 DNA only, 42 bases that are in frame from base 1. V is pared back by 5 bases and J by 1 base, with 11 bases lying between the germline termini. CD8 naive samples consisted of CD45RO-negative cells that were positively selected for CCR7, yielding a CD45RA+CCR7+ population without TemRA cells. The donors were healthy, HIV-negative adults with no recently reported acute infections or vaccinations. Every donor was a Caucasian adult residing in Nashville, Tennessee, USA. After blood collection by leukapheresis, PBMCs were isolated using Ficoll-Histopaque density gradient centrifugation and then cryopreserved in the vapor phase of liquid nitrogen. Analytical flow cytometry was used to check the purity and quantity of each magnetically sorted T cell population. Genomic DNA was isolated from each sorted fraction and quantified by UV absorbance on a Nanodrop 2000c.

TCR CDR3 regions were amplified from genomic DNA by multiplex PCR using the deep immunoSEQ assay. Extracted genomic DNA from each cell subset was spread evenly across all wells of several immunoSEQ 96-well plates, with each plate serving as a replicate. Each replicate PCR for sorted subsets received roughly 0.2 ug genomic DNA, equal to tens of thousands of T cell genomes. Purified libraries were quantified with a Qubit 3.0 fluorometer, sized on a Bioanalyzer 2100, and re-quantified with the KAPA Library Quantification kit. Each immunoSEQ 96-well plate was sequenced on its own single-read 150-cycle Illumina NextSeq 550 flow cell. The paper's processing steps were these. The immunoSEQ output contained only junctional sequences without quality scores, so filtering could not match that applied to full-length reads. Sequences were annotated with PyIR, a Python wrapper for IgBLAST v1.9, using IMGT germline references to assign V/J genes and CDR3. Reads with weak V/J assignments (E-value above 1e-6), missing CDR3, stop codons, out-of-frame junctions, or ambiguous translated residues were removed. V3J clonotypes were defined as sequences sharing the same inferred V gene, J gene, and CDR3 amino acid sequence. Percentage overlap between repertoires was calculated by dividing the number of shared unique clonotypes by the size of the smaller repertoire. Three approaches were used to assess repertoire richness: RTK rarefaction, the Chao1 estimator, and Recon v2.1 estimates of unobserved clonotypes. OLGA was used to compute generation probabilities for all TCRbeta clonotypes that the gDNA method yielded from a few donors. In its TCRdb copy, this immuneACCESS table keeps in-frame sequences only and misses some clones. Where compared with another copy, unresolved V genes explain less than half of these, and the others have no known cause. V, J and clone size are those of that table, while D and trimming were read from the DNA. This sample gives roughly 1,800,000 clones in total; around 96% of them show up just once. 1.2% of the sample belongs to the ten largest clones.

Overall results and qualifications from the work: Pairwise subsampling led to the expectation that sequencing depth would affect the degree of clonotype sharing among donors. Sampling was restricted to blood, and TCR repertoires in tissues likely differ from the TCR repertoires found in blood. Incomplete sequencing was indicated by rarefaction of sorted-subset datasets, despite the large sequencing depth. Naive subsets generally had larger estimated clonotype richness than memory subsets did. Because the study included only a small number of donors, the genetic and exposure-history diversity represented was limited. When a few donors were compared, the shared fraction of clonotypes was 5% to 6.5% for naive CD4, less than 4% for naive CD8, about 2.4% for memory CD4, and 0.35% to 0.4% for memory CD8. Higher generation probabilities were observed for clonotypes shared by all four sorted-subset donors than for non-shared clonotypes.

This sequence uses TRBV7-9 and TRBJ2-5, with no D gene named confidently. The sample was naive CD8+ T cells sorted from blood. The cell subset or site label for this specimen denotes: CD45RA+CCR7+. The TCR sequence derives from a man aged 18 to 29 in good health. In nucleotides, the sequence is TGTGCCAGCAGCCAACCGACCAGCCAAGAGACCCAGTACTTC. The encoded protein is CASSQPTSQETQYF. The reference TRBV7-9 and TRBJ2-5 proteins fill in what lies around the CDR3, so the full variable domain reads DTGVSQNPRHKITKRGQNVTFRCDPISEHNRLYWYRQTLGQGPEFLTYFQNEAQLEKSRLLSDRFSAERPKGSFSTLEIQRTEQGDSAMYLCASSQPTSQETQYFGPGTRLLVL.